The clone carrying this T cell receptor beta chain has only a few counts. The antigen remains unidentified. The record originates from a study of Graves' ophthalmopathy and Graves' hyperthyroidism. The study amplified TCR beta CDR3 regions using RNA transcripts. RT-PCR with HTBI primers came first, then second-round multiplex PCR. Via MiXCR, TCRdb re-called the multiplex PCR reads, giving one row per CDR3 protein. The sample contains a few hundred thousand distinct CDR3 sequences, approximately 21% of which appear only once. Active ophthalmopathy (CAS at least 3, NOSPECS at least 4), lasting under 3 months. Pregnant or lactating patients and those with other autoimmune diseases or uncontrolled infections were excluded. The PBMCs had their origin in around 9.1 ml of fresh peripheral blood. The study, taken as a whole, reports: Appearing in blood as well were most expanded thyroid clonotypes above 0.001 frequency.

The CDR3 consists of 16 residues. Between the trimmed V and J ends, which lost 5 bases and 2 bases, there was a span of 19 bases. Germline CDR1 is MNHEY and CDR2 is SVGEGT. The TCR comes from a woman in her forties or fifties with Graves' ophthalmopathy. This sequence joins TRBV6-2 or TRBV6-3 and TRBJ2-7, with a tentative D call TRBD2 (7 bases). The sample comprised peripheral blood. This CDR3 reads CASSPGGRKTTYEQYF. The CDR3 DNA reads TGTGCCAGCAGTCCCGGGGGGCGGAAAACGACCTACGAGCAGTACTTC.